This T cell receptor (beta chain) emerged from a study of control samples from healthy donors and cancer patients. CDR3 length: 13 amino acids. CDR1 is MDHEN, CDR2 SYDVKM, per germline. Trimming shortened V by 5 bases and J by 0 bases, and 7 bases separated the two germline ends. This clone has just one count. TCRdb keeps only in-frame clones here, not all; method: immunoSEQ multiplex PCR. Here the sample spans roughly 55,000 clones, about 96% being singletons. The clonotype originates from a woman aged 18-29 years in good health. The chain links TRBV28 to TRBJ1-1; D is ambiguous. Sequencing was carried out using blood. CDR3 residues: CASSQRVNTEAFF. In DNA form, the CDR3 reads TGTGCCAGCAGTCAGCGCGTGAACACTGAAGCTTTCTTT.